This passage covers 31 T cell receptor beta chains from one sample sequenced in a study of tumor and adjacent non-tumor tissue in lung cancer. The library came from three nested PCR rounds adapted from ARM-PCR protocols. TCRdb used MiXCR to reprocess the multiplex PCR reads, holding one entry per CDR3 protein. The sample contains 85,000 to 130,000 distinct CDR3 sequences, roughly 60% of which appear only once. This sample's RNA came from whole unsorted tissue. More than 3 cm separated this lung sample from the edge of the tumor. The sequenced sample was distant non-tumor lung tissue. The receptors come from a man aged 25 to 45 with non-small cell lung cancer.

This chain joins TRBV24-1 and TRBJ1-4; D might be TRBD1 (5 bases). Germline V gene sequence: CDR1 KGHDR, CDR2 SFDVKD. The CDR3 runs to 16 residues. Between the trimmed V and J ends, which lost 2 bases and 12 bases, there was a span of 21 bases. CDR3 bases: TGTGCCACCAGTGATTCGGGGGACTATATGAAGGAAGAACTGTTTTTT. Translating gives CATSDSGDYMKEELFF.

In regard to this clonotype: This may arise from a read error, as a much more abundant clone is one base away. The chain recombines TRBV5-5 with TRBJ2-7; the D gene is possibly TRBD2 (5 bases). This CDR3 region has 15 residues. Germline-derived CDR1 and CDR2 are SGHKS and YYEKEE (reference sequence). CDR3 DNA sequence: TGTGTCAGCAGCCCGGTGGAGGCTTCGGGAAGCGAGCAGTACTTC. This codes for CVSSPVEASGSEQYF.

Worth noting for this clonotype: A read error may explain this, as a much larger clone is one base away. The chain joins TRBV24-1 to TRBJ2-1, with 11 bases lining up with TRBD1. This CDR3 region has 16 residues. Losses at the gene ends were 3 bases for V and 5 bases for J; bases not matched to a gene: 5. CDR1 and CDR2 (germline): KGHDR, SFDVKD. The CDR3 reads CATSDGPGQGDNEQFF. The CDR3 coding sequence is TGTGCCACCAGTGATGGCCCGGGACAGGGGGACAATGAGCAGTTCTTC.

A remark on this clonotype: At one end the junction does not follow the germline gene, possibly because of a read error. V gene TRBV7-3 combines with J gene TRBJ1-1; D possibly corresponds to TRBD1 (5 bases). This CDR3 has 13 residues. Germline loops: CDR1 SGHTA, CDR2 FQGTGA. DNA of the CDR3: TGTACCAGCAGCTTAACGCAGGGCTCTGAAGCTTTCTTT. It codes for CTSSLTQGSEAFF.

Concerning this clonotype itself: Its ends do not fully match the called genes, so a read error is possible. This CDR3 reads CTSSSGGTGAPLHF. CDR3 coding DNA: TGTACCAGCAGTTCAGGGGGGACTGGGGCACCCCTCCACTTT. The gene calls are TRBV12-3 or TRBV12-4 and TRBJ1-6, with 7 bases matching TRBD1. This CDR3 spans 14 amino acids.

J is TRBJ1-2 and V is TRBV29-1; D is uncertain. This CDR3 comprises 11 residues. CDR1 and CDR2 (germline): SQVTM, ANQGSEA. The CDR3: CSVKQEYGYTF. CDR3 DNA sequence: TGCAGTGTGAAGCAGGAGTATGGCTACACCTTC.

This clonotype was seen a handful of times. This clone may be a read error of a much larger clone one base away. The chain recombines TRBV12-3 or TRBV12-4 with TRBJ2-3; 7 bases are shared with TRBD1. Losses at the gene ends were 1 base for V and 11 bases for J; bases not matched to a gene: 9. CDR3 size: 14 residues. The CDR3 nucleotides are TGTGCCAGCAGTTTAGGAAACAGGGGCGGTATGCAGTATTTT. It is translated as CASSLGNRGGMQYF.

Note on this clonotype: Compared with germline, one end of the junction differs, possibly owing to a read error. The chain joins TRBV29-1 to TRBJ2-1, with D possibly TRBD2 on 6 matching bases. CDR1 SQVTM and CDR2 ANQGSEA come from the germline V gene. The CDR3 length is 12 residues. CDR3 loop: CSGGTTRDEQFF. The CDR3 DNA reads as TGCAGCGGCGGGACCACCCGAGATGAACAGTTCTTC.

On this clonotype: A much larger clonotype is one base distant, so this may be a read error. The genes are TRBV24-1 and TRBJ2-5; TRBD2 matches at 12 bases. V gave up 3 bases and J gave up 5 bases; unmatched junction bases: 6. In germline, CDR1 is KGHDR, CDR2 SFDVKD. CDR3 length: 16 amino acids. The CDR3 loop is CATSDRLAGVMETQYF. In nucleotides, the CDR3 is TGTGCCACCAGTGATAGACTAGCGGGAGTCATGGAGACCCAGTACTTC.

This clonotype was detected a few times. The chain carries TRBV11-3 and TRBJ1-3, with a possible D match to TRBD1 (6 bases). Looked up from germline, CDR1 is SGHNT and CDR2 is YENEEA. Trimming removed 9 bases from V and 6 bases from J, with 24 bases in between. The CDR3 has 16 amino acids. The CDR3 reads CASSPSTGSRENTIYF. The CDR3 nucleotides are TGTGCCAGTAGCCCCTCCACAGGGAGCAGGGAAAACACCATATATTTT.

Turning to this clonotype: At one of its ends the junction is not consistent with the germline gene, which may arise from a read error. The rearrangement joins TRBV10-2 to TRBJ2-3; 8 bases line up with TRBD2. This CDR3 has 15 residues. The germline V gene has CDR1 WSHSY and CDR2 SAAADI. CDR3 in amino acids: CANRSGLAGSDMQYF. CDR3 DNA: TGCGCCAACAGATCGGGTCTAGCGGGTTCAGATATGCAGTATTTT.

Points on this clonotype: One end of the junction varies from germline; a read error may be responsible. The gene calls are TRBV6-6 and TRBJ2-1; D is perhaps TRBD2 (6 bases). Per germline, CDR1 MNHNY and CDR2 SVGAGI (reference sequence). The CDR3 is 15 residues long. The CDR3 spells CASSYSSGGYNGQFF. For the CDR3, the DNA is TGTGCCAGCAGTTACTCTAGTGGGGGGTACAATGGGCAGTTCTTC.

This clonotype was seen at least ten times. This chain links TRBV4-1 with TRBJ1-4; a possible D gene is TRBD1 (5 bases). CDR3 length: 14 amino acids. V was pared by 4 bases and J by 1 base, with 7 bases between. Germline CDR1 is MGHRA and CDR2 is YSYEKL. CDR3 loop: CASSLQETNEKLFF. The CDR3 DNA follows: TGCGCCAGCAGCCTACAGGAAACTAATGAAAAACTGTTTTTT.

With regard to this clonotype: At one end the junction does not follow the germline gene, possibly because of a read error. The chain links TRBV6-5 to TRBJ2-1; 9 nucleotides match TRBD2. Germline CDR1 MNHEY, CDR2 SVGAGI. The CDR3 is 13 amino acids. The CDR3 sequence: CASSDTSGCEQFF. The DNA of the CDR3 is TGTGCAAGCAGTGACACTAGCGGGTGTGAGCAGTTCTTC.

The chain carries TRBV6-5 and TRBJ1-6, with TRBD1 identical over 7 bases. Germline V CDR1 and CDR2: MNHEY, SVGAGI. The CDR3 has 16 residues. V was clipped by 10 bases and J by 3 bases; unmatched bases: 12. This chain's CDR3 is CAIGEQGNHYNSPLHF. CDR3 DNA: TGTGCCATCGGGGAACAGGGGAACCACTATAATTCACCCCTCCACTTT.

This clonotype was counted between two and nine times. The missing conserved phenylalanine or tryptophan at the end of this CDR3 makes a read error likely. No DNA is shown, since the ends of the CDR3 on it are uncertain; the CDR3 is the one TCRdb lists. The J gene is TRBJ1-2, the V gene TRBV29-1; the table's D call of TRBD1 was not tested on the DNA. Germline loops: CDR1 SQVTM, CDR2 ANQGSEA. The CDR3 length equals 15 residues, ends included. The CDR3 region is CSVGVAGAILGGYTL.

About this clonotype: A junction boundary mismatches the germline segment, possibly from a read error. CDR3 loop: CATNDLRPSGKDTQYF. The DNA of the CDR3 is TGTGCCACCAATGATTTGCGCCCTAGCGGGAAAGATACGCAGTATTTT. The J gene is TRBJ2-3, the V gene TRBV24-1; the match to TRBD2 covers 9 bases. This CDR3 comprises 16 residues. Germline values: CDR1 KGHDR, CDR2 SFDVKD.

This clonotype was recorded many times. This chain connects TRBV11-2 to TRBJ2-2; 9 nucleotides match TRBD1. The CDR3 is made up of 16 amino acids. The germline CDR1 and CDR2 sequences are SGHAT and FQNNGV. J gave up 1 base and V 7 bases, and 7 bases lay outside the gene matches. The DNA for the CDR3 is TGTGCCAGCAACACCCCGGGACAGGGGAACACCGGGGAGCTGTTTTTT. Encoded protein: CASNTPGQGNTGELFF.

On this clonotype: This may be a read error: a much more frequent sequence differs by one nucleotide. The rearrangement uses TRBV20-1 and TRBJ1-3; unclear D gene. The CDR3 loop spans 14 amino acids. Germline CDR1 reads DFQATT; CDR2 reads SNEGSKA (reference sequence). Here the CDR3 reads CSTRRPSSGNTIYF. The DNA for the CDR3 is TGCAGTACTAGAAGACCGTCCTCTGGAAACACCATATATTTT.

About this clonotype: A clone one base away is much larger, so this may be a read error. V and J are TRBV5-1 and TRBJ1-6; the D is unclear. CDR1 is SGHRS, CDR2 YFSETQ, per germline. V was shortened by 6 bases and J by 0 bases, with 13 bases between the two germline ends. The CDR3 covers 16 residues. CDR3 loop: CASNLGWSSYNSPLHF. The CDR3, as DNA: TGCGCCAGCAACCTCGGGTGGAGCTCCTATAATTCACCCCTCCACTTT.

On this clonotype itself: Just one base apart from a much larger clone, this may be a read error. This chain joins TRBV10-3 and TRBJ1-5, with D hard to call. CDR1 is ENHRY, CDR2 SYGVKD, per germline. The CDR3 extends over 13 amino acids. In nucleotides, the CDR3 is TGTGCCACCAGTGGTACGGGCCCTCAGCCCCAGCATTTT. It translates to CATSGTGPQPQHF.

This clonotype was picked up many times. J is TRBJ2-2 and V is TRBV11-2; D unresolved. Per the germline V gene, CDR1 is SGHAT and CDR2 is FQNNGV. The CDR3 extends over 12 amino acids. Trimming took 2 bases from V and 6 from J, leaving 4 bases between them. The CDR3 loop is CASSLSAGELFF. The DNA of the CDR3 is TGTGCCAGCAGCTTAAGTGCCGGGGAGCTGTTTTTT.

The chain employs TRBV11-2 and TRBJ2-6, with TRBD1 as a possible D gene (6 bases). The V and J ends lost 5 bases and 6 bases respectively, with 20 bases between them. Germline lookup yields CDR1 SGHAT and CDR2 FQNNGV. This CDR3 spans 17 amino acids. The CDR3 DNA reads TGTGCCAGCAGCCCAGTCCAGGGGTGGGGTGTGGCCAACGTCCTGACTTTC. Encoded protein: CASSPVQGWGVANVLTF.

This chain connects TRBV20-1 to TRBJ1-6, with unresolved D. Trimming removed 4 bases at V and 8 bases at J, with 18 bases between. The germline V gene encodes CDR1 DFQATT and CDR2 SNEGSKA (reference sequence). The CDR3 has 15 amino acids. CDR3 DNA: TGCAGTGCTATCCTCGGAAGAGGAGGCGATTCACCCCTCCACTTT. Amino acids: CSAILGRGGDSPLHF.

This clonotype was found many times. The chain links TRBV20-1 to TRBJ2-7; 10 bases map to TRBD2. The germline V gene has CDR1 DFQATT and CDR2 SNEGSKA (reference sequence). The V and J ends lost 6 bases and 7 bases, in that order; junction bases with no gene match: 9. The CDR3 runs to 13 residues. The CDR3 spells CSAPAGGGTEQYF. The CDR3 DNA sequence: TGCAGTGCCCCAGCGGGGGGGGGGACGGAGCAGTACTTC.

On this clonotype itself: With a much larger clone just one base away, this may be a read error. The chain recombines TRBV12-3 or TRBV12-4 with TRBJ1-6; D call uncertain. Trimming shortened V by 4 bases and J by 4 bases, and 17 bases separated the two germline ends. This CDR3 is 17 amino acids long. The CDR3 sequence is CASSSRTLGDYNSPLHF. CDR3 in DNA: TGTGCCAGCAGTTCGAGAACCTTAGGAGATTATAATTCACCCCTCCACTTT.

To note about this clonotype: One end of the junction varies from germline; a read error may be responsible. CDR3 loop: CARSSRGRLDTGGLFF. The CDR3 bases are TGTGCCAGGAGCTCACGGGGCAGACTAGACACCGGGGGGCTGTTTTTT. The chain joins TRBV11-3 to TRBJ2-2; tentatively, D is TRBD2 (6 bases). Germline-derived CDR1 and CDR2 are SGHNT and YENEEA. The CDR3 is 16 residues long. Full variable domain (missing parts from reference TRBV11-3 and TRBJ2-2): EAGVVQSPRYKIIEKKQPVAFWCNPISGHNTLYWYLQNLGQGPELLIRYENEEAVDDSQLPKDRFSAERLKGVDSTLKIQPAELGDSAVYLCARSSRGRLDTGGLFFGEGSRLTVL.

Of note for this clonotype: Here the CDR3 omits its conserved ending phenylalanine or tryptophan, so a read error is the likely source. The V gene is TRBV11-2, the J gene TRBJ2-2; D may be TRBD2 (5 bases). V dropped 9 bases and J dropped 1 base, with 15 bases sitting between them. CDR1 is SGHAT, CDR2 FQNNGV, per germline. CDR3 size: 15 residues. The CDR3 nucleotides are TGTGCCAGTTCGGCCGCCAGCGGGAACACCGGGGAGCTGTTTTAT. Protein sequence: CASSAASGNTGELFY.

The chain joins TRBV6-1 to TRBJ2-5; D perhaps matches TRBD2 (5 bases). The V gene's germline CDR1 is MNHNS and CDR2 SASEGT. The CDR3 loop spans 13 amino acids. Trimming removed 9 bases at V and 4 bases at J, with 15 bases between. The CDR3 nucleotides read TGTGCCAGTAGGGAGAATCCAATAGAGACCCAGTACTTC. Encoded protein: CASRENPIETQYF.

This clonotype was observed a few times. The chain has TRBV11-3 and TRBJ2-1, with D unclear. Trimming shortened V by 5 bases and J by 11 bases, and 16 bases separated the two germline ends. The V gene's germline CDR1 is SGHNT and CDR2 YENEEA. The CDR3 spans 13 residues. The CDR3 region is CASSPTPGSKQFF. CDR3 sequence (DNA): TGTGCCAGCAGCCCCACACCTGGCAGCAAGCAGTTCTTC.

V is TRBV20-1 and J is TRBJ2-3; 10 bases are a match to TRBD2. The V gene's germline CDR1 is DFQATT and CDR2 SNEGSKA (reference sequence). The CDR3 loop spans 16 amino acids. The J segment lost 5 bases and the V segment lost 3 bases, leaving 11 bases of the junction unmatched. CDR3 region: CSASDQAGGPVDTQYF. The DNA for the CDR3 is TGCAGTGCTAGTGATCAAGCGGGAGGGCCGGTAGATACGCAGTATTTT.